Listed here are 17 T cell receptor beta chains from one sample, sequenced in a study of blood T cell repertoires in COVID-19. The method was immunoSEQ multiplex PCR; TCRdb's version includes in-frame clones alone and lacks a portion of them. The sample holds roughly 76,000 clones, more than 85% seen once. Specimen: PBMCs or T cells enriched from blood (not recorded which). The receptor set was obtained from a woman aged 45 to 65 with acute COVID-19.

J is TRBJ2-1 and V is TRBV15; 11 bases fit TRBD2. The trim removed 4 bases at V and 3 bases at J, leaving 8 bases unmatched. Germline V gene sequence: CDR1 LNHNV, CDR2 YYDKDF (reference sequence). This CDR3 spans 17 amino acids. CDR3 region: CATSKVMTSGIYNEQFF. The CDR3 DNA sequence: TGTGCCACCAGCAAAGTCATGACTAGCGGGATCTACAATGAGCAGTTCTTC.

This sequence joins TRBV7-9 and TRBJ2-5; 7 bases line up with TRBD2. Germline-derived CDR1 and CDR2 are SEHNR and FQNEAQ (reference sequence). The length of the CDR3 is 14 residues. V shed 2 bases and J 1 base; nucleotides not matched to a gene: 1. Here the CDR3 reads CASSLLAAQETQYF. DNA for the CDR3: TGTGCCAGCAGCTTACTAGCGGCCCAAGAGACCCAGTACTTC.

CDR3: CASSEGRRGQYF. The CDR3 coding sequence is TGTGCCAGCAGTGAAGGACGGAGGGGCCAGTACTTC. This rearrangement joins TRBV12-3 or TRBV12-4 to TRBJ2-5; D might be TRBD2 (6 bases). Trimming cost V 5 bases and J 10 bases, with 14 bases left between them. This CDR3 has 12 amino acids.

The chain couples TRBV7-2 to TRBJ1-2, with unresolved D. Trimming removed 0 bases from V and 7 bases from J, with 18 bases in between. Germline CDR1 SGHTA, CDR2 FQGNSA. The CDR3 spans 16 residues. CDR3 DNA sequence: TGTGCCAGCAGCTTAGCGCTTGGCTCGTCTACTAGTGGCTACACCTTC. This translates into CASSLALGSSTSGYTF.

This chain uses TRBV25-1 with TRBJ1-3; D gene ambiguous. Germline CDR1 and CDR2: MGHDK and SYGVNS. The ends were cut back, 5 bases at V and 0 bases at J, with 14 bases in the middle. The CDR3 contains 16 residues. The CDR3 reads CASSPGMVLSGNTIYF. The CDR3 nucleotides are TGTGCCAGCAGTCCCGGGATGGTCCTCTCTGGAAACACCATATATTTT.

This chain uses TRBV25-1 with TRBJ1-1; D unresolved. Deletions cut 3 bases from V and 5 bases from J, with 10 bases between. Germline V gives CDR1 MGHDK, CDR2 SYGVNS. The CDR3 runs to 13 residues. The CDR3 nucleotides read TGTGCCAGCAGTGATCCGGGTAAAACTGAAGCTTTCTTT. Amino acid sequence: CASSDPGKTEAFF.

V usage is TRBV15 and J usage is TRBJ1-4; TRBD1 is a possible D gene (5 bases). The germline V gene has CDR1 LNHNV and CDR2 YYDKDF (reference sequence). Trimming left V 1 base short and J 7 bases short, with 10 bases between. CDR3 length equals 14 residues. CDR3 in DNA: TGTGCCACCAGCAGAGTTAGGGGTAGTGAAAAACTGTTTTTT. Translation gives CATSRVRGSEKLFF.

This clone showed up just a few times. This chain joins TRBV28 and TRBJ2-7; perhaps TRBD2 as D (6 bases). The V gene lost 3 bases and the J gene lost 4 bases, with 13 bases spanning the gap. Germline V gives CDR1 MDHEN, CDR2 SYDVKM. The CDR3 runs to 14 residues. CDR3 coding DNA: TGTGCCAGCAGTTTGGCCGGGCGGGGTTACGAGCAGTACTTC. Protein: CASSLAGRGYEQYF.

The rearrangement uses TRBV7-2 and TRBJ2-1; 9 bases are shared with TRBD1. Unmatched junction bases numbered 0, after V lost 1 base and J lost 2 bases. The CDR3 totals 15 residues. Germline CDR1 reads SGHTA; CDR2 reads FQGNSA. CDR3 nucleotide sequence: TGTGCCAGCAGCTTAGACAGGGGGCCCTACAATGAGCAGTTCTTC. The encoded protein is CASSLDRGPYNEQFF.

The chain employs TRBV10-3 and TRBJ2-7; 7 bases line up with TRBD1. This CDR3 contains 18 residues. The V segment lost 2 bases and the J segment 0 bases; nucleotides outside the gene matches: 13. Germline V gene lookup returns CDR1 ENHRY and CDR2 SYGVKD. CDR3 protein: CAISEGLFDRASSYEQYF. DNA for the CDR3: TGTGCCATCAGTGAGGGTCTATTCGACAGGGCCAGCTCCTACGAGCAGTACTTC.

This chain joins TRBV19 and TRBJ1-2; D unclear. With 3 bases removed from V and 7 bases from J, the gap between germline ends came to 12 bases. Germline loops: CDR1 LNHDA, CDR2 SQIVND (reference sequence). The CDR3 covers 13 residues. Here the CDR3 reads CASSIPRAFGYTF. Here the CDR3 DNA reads TGTGCCAGTAGTATTCCGCGAGCCTTTGGCTACACCTTC.

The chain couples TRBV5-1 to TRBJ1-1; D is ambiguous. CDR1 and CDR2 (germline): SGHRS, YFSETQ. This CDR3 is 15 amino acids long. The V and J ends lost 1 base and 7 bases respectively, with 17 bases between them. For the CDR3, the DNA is TGCGCCAGCAGCTTGAGCGGCGGCAACTCCGGTGAAGCTTTCTTT. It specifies CASSLSGGNSGEAFF.

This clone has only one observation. The CDR3 nucleotides are TGTGCCAGCAGTCTGTTGGACAGGGGGAAAGGCTACACCTTC. This codes for CASSLLDRGKGYTF. The chain joins TRBV5-4 to TRBJ1-2, with 10 bases identical to TRBD1. V shed 5 bases and J 8 bases; nucleotides not matched to a gene: 9. CDR3 length: 14 residues. Germline V gene lookup returns CDR1 SGHNT and CDR2 YYREEE (reference sequence).

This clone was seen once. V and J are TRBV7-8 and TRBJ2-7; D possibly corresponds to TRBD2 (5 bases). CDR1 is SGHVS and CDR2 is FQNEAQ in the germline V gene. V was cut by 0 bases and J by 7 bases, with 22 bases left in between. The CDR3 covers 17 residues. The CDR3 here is CASSLARRTTPRGEQYF. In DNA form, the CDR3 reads TGTGCCAGCAGCTTAGCGCGAAGAACGACGCCTCGGGGAGAGCAGTACTTC.

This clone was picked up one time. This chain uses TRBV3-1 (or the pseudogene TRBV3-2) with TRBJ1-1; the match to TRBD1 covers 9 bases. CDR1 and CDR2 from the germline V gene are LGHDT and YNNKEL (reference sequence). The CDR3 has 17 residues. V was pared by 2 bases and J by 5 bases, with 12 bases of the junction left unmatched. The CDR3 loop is CASSQLTGWDRDTEAFF. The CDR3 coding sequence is TGTGCCAGCAGCCAACTCACGGGGTGGGACAGGGATACTGAAGCTTTCTTT.

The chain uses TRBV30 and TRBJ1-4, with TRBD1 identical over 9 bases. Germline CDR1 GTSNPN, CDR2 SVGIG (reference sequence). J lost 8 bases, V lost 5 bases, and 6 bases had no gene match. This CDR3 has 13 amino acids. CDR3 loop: CAWQTGGREKLFF. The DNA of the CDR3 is TGTGCCTGGCAGACAGGGGGTAGAGAAAAACTGTTTTTT.

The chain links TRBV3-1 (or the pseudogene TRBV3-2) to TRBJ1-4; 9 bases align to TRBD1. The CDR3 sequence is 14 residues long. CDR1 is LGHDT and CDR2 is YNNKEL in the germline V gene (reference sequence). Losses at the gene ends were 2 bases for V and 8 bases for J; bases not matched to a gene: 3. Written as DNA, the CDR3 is TGTGCCAGCAGCCAAAGGGACAGGGACGAAAAACTGTTTTTT. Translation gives CASSQRDRDEKLFF.